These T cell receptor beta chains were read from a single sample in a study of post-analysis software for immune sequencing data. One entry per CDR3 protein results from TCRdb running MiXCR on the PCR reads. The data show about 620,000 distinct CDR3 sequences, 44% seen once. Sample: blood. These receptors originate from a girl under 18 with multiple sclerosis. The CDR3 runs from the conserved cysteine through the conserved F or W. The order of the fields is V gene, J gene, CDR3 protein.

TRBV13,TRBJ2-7,CASSGSFQSYEQYF
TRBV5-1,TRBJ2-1,CASSPGLAGAGYNEQFF
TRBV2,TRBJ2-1,CASGSPYNEQFF
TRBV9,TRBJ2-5,CASSVEELAGYSGSDEQYF
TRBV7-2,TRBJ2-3,CASTLTSGGADTQYF
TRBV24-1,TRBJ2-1,CATSEGGLAGVGEQFF
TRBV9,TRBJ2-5,CASSVGERVGETQYF
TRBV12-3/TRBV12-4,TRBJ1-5,CATGVLGRGNNQPQHF
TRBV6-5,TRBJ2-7,CASGSDSYEQYF
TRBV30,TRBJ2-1,CAWSGPSRGEQFF
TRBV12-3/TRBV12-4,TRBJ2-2,CASSFDPGELFF
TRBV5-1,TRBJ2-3,CASSLAPGQADTQYF
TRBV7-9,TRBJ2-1,CASSFPPGLHVNSYNEQFF
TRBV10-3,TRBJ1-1,CAISATGDPNTEAFF
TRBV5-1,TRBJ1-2,CASSPQAWTDGYTF
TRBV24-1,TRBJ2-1,CATSVASGASYNEQFF
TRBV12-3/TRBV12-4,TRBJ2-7,CASSIPGAKQYF
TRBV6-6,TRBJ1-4,CASSRDITEKLFF
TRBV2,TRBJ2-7,CASTGTGNRKYF
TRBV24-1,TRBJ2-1,CATSEPRTSGMNQFRNEQFF
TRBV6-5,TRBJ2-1,CASSYVGRGGNEQFF
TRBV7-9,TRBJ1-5,CASATGVNQPQHF
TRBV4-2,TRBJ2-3,CASSQAAIAGVRDTQYF
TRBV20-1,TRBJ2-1,CSASGREHYNEQFF
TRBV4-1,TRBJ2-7,CASSLEGQGFYEQYF
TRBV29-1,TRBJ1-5,CSVVWGSNQPQHF
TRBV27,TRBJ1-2,CASSPLDRDNYGYTF
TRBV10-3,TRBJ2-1,CAISGAGRGLNEQFF
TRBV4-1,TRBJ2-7,CACSQDLSGISYEQYF
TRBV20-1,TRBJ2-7,CSARDPTGSSYEQYF
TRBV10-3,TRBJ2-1,CAISEPLSGPSPNEQFF
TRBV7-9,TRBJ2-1,CASSRSWTRTYWNEQFF
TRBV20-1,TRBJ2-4,CSATGQTPKNIQYF
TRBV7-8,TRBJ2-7,CASSLVPDKPSYEQYF
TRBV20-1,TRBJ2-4,CSARDTSGDGGIQYF
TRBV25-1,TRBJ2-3,CASSEDSITDTQYF
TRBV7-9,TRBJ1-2,CASRRGGYTF
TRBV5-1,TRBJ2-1,CASSLEGKTYNEQFF
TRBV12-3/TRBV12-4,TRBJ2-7,CASSLGRGTHEQYF
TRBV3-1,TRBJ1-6,CASSQEAGVGSPLHF
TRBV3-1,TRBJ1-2,CASSQTVYGYTF
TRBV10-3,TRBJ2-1,CAISGGVGGASNEQFF
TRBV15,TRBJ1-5,CATSRGPWTGANQPQHF
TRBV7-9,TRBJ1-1,CASSSRDRGGNTEAFF
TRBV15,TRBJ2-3,CATSRGRLAGQDTQYF
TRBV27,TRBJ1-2,CASSFSTGGSGYTF
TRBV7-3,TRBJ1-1,CASSLTVNTEAFF
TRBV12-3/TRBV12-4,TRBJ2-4,CASSPGTPSNIQYF
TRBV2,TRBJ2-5,CASVGGVGETQYF
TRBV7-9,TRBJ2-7,CATSSNGYEQYF
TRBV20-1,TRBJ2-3,CSASLAGGLTDAQYF
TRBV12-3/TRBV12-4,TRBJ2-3,CASSLDANTQYF
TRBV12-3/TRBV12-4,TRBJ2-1,CASSDSRGVRKFF
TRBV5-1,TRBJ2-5,CASSGEHESWREQYF
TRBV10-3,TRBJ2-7,CAISEGGTSGYEQYF
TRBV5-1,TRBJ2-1,CASRAVNEQFF
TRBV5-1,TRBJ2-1,CASTISPSHNEQFF
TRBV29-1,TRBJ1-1,CSVVGVSEAFF
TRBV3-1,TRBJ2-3,CASSQNGALGDTQYF
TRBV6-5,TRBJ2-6,CASSYRASGANVLTF